The entry that follows covers one TCR beta chain sequence. This clonotype was seen many times. No antigen is known for it. One base away there is no much larger clone; base qualities are not given. Hyperthyroidism patients were aged 18 to 65 years and newly diagnosed, with disease duration of less than 2 months. Exclusion was applied to patients with uncontrolled infections, other autoimmune diseases, pregnancy or lactation. Clinical symptoms, serum thyroxine and TRAb, thyroid ultrasound, and orbital computed tomography formed the basis for the diagnoses. Blood from progressor patients was collected at the time of first diagnosis with hyperthyroidism, before any ophthalmopathy symptoms had appeared. Ficoll-Paque density gradient centrifugation was used to isolate PBMCs from about 9.4 ml of fresh peripheral blood. Progressor patients were defined as those initially diagnosed with Graves' hyperthyroidism in whom ophthalmopathy developed during follow-up. Total RNA was extracted using Trizol reagent, and RNA quality was assessed on an Agilent 2100 Bioanalyzer.

The data belong to a study of T cells in Graves' hyperthyroidism and ophthalmopathy (dated by TCRdb to the late 2010s). Concerning the study at large: Peripheral blood was collected at initial diagnosis, before any treatment. To identify distinguishing TCR V-J signatures, a discovery cohort of around 100 patients was used, comprising 43 with Graves' ophthalmopathy and around 57 with stable Graves' hyperthyroidism. Whether ophthalmopathy could be predicted prospectively was tested in an independent validation cohort made up of 18 to 20 hyperthyroidism patients plus 17 patients who later progressed to ophthalmopathy. The roughly 91 discovery patients were randomly split 7:3 into training and test sets. Thyroid tissue and blood T-cell repertoires from about six Graves' hyperthyroidism patients were also compared in the study. Following sampling, methimazole starting at 30 mg daily was given to hyperthyroidism patients, and high-dose intravenous methylprednisolone was given to ophthalmopathy patients. The paper describes TCR Vbeta CDR3 sequencing of 135 peripheral blood samples, made up of approximately 40 ophthalmopathy patients, around 73 hyperthyroidism patients and about 17 progressor patients.

Compared with germline, V lacks 5 bases and J lacks 3 bases; bases without a gene match: 9. Counted from cysteine to phenylalanine, this CDR3 has 15 amino acids. Here the CDR3 DNA is all that survives: 45 bases in frame from base 1. Sequences PRHDT (CDR1) and FYEKMQ (CDR2) are obtained from the germline V gene (reference sequence). Amplification of TCR beta CDR3 regions was carried out from RNA transcripts. The TCR CDR3 was subjected to a first round of RT-PCR using the HTBI primer set and the Qiagen OneStep RT-PCR kit. The libraries were constructed in a second round of multiplex PCR and then size-selected and purified. The libraries were sequenced on an Illumina HiSeq2000 using paired-end 100 bp reads. The paper's data handling went like this. SOAPnuke was used to process the raw data, throwing out any read that contained adapters or uncalled bases, had a mean Phred below 15, or lacked an exact constant-primer or identifier match. COPE v1.2.5 was used to merge the high-quality paired reads, and each unique nucleotide sequence was defined as a clonotype. MiTCR v1.1 was used to align the clonotypes against IMGT TRBV, TRBD and TRBJ reference segments. The analysis included only V-J combinations with a frequency above 0.0001, which together covered around 99% of the repertoires. A TCS score was defined as the ratio of F50 (clonal expansion) to E x V (chaos), with BLOSUM62-based TCRdist applied between CDR3 peptides within each V-J. Welch's t-statistics and random forest reduced roughly 530 V-J features to about 13, which were used in a naive Bayes classifier (R e1071). TCRdb applied fastp at Q25 and MiXCR to the public reads, then kept only in-frame beta chains. Each entry is one CDR3 protein sequence, shown with its most common DNA and genes. These V and J calls originate from TCRdb's pipeline instead of the authors' own analysis. A total of about 260,000 distinct CDR3 sequences appear in this sample, less than 30% of them only once. Of the sample, roughly 24% falls within the top ten clones.

Overall study outcomes, separate from this receptor: A 13 V-J signature model separated ophthalmopathy from stable hyperthyroidism, with approximately 87% sensitivity and just under 84% specificity in cross-validation and 80%/75% in testing. Most expanded thyroid clonotypes (frequency above 0.001) were also detected in blood, suggesting blood repertoires may reflect thyroid immune responses. No statistical method was used to set the sample size in advance, and investigators knew the group allocation. In validation, progression to ophthalmopathy was predicted by the model with more than 65% sensitivity and nearly 75% specificity, a median of around 5.9 months before onset.

The TCR was taken from a man aged 40-55 years with Graves' hyperthyroidism that later progressed to Graves' ophthalmopathy. The chain is made from TRBV13 and TRBJ2-7; TRBD2 lines up with 8 middle nucleotides. Sample: blood. This receptor has the CDR3 CASSQSGAGGYEQYF. The nucleotide sequence reads as follows: TGTGCCAGCAGCCAAAGTGGGGCGGGGGGCTACGAGCAGTACTTC. Full variable domain (CDR3 extended with the reference TRBV13 and TRBJ2-7 proteins): AAGVIQSPRHLIKEKRETATLKCYPIPRHDTVYWYQQGPGQDPQFLISFYEKMQSDKGSIPDRFSAQQFSDYHSELNMSSLELGDSALYFCASSQSGAGGYEQYFGPGTRLTVT.